This T cell receptor (beta chain) was documented in a study of somatic mutations in cytotoxic T cells in rheumatoid arthritis. Study as a whole: Certain V beta antibody-stained T-cell populations, V beta1+ cells sequenced for TCRB among them, were flow-sorted to nearly 100% purity. Study-level points and caveats: For rheumatoid arthritis patients, CD8+ clonality increased with age, whereas it did not in healthy controls.

This clone was seen a single time. Its antigen is currently unknown. Original processing notes: Patient CD8+ clones bigger than 1% seldom lined up with published virus-specific TCRB sequences. The table came from immunoSEQ multiplex PCR; TCRdb's copy has only in-frame clones and leaves some out. V and J calls and clone size are as listed in that table; D and trimming were resolved from the DNA. The sample contains approximately 15,000 clones, 78% of which appear only once. The V end was cut by 2 bases, the J end by 5 bases, with 11 bases between. CDR3 length: 13 residues. In germline, CDR1 is SGDLS, CDR2 YYNGEE.

The TCR comes from an adult with rheumatoid arthritis. The rearrangement links TRBV9 to TRBJ2-7, with a tentative D call TRBD1 (6 bases). Sequencing was performed on CD8+ T cells sorted from blood. CDR3 nucleotide sequence: TGTGCCAGCAGCGTCAGGGGAATTGACGAGCAGTACTTC. It translates to CASSVRGIDEQYF.